Listed here are 29 T cell receptor beta chains from one sample, sequenced in a study of blood T cell repertoires in COVID-19. Here immunoSEQ multiplex PCR was the method, and the copy in TCRdb shows in-frame clones only, minus some. The table shows about 220,000 clones, with about 90% occurring only once. What was sequenced was PBMCs or T cells enriched from blood (not recorded which). Receptor source: a woman in her forties or fifties with acute COVID-19.

The gene calls are TRBV14 and TRBJ2-7, with 7 positions matching TRBD1. The V gene's germline CDR1 is SGHDN and CDR2 FVKESK. Losses at the gene ends were 4 bases for V and 6 bases for J; bases not matched to a gene: 6. CDR3 length equals 13 residues. In DNA form, the CDR3 reads TGTGCCAGCAGCCTAACACAGGGGAGCGAGCAGTACTTC. Amino acids: CASSLTQGSEQYF.

This sequence joins TRBV4-3 and TRBJ1-2; the match to TRBD1 covers 7 bases. This CDR3 spans 15 amino acids. Germline V CDR1 and CDR2: LGHNA, YSLEER. Trimming cost V 0 bases and J 4 bases; bases outside gene matches: 5. The CDR3 nucleotides read TGCGCCAGCAGCCAAGATCGGACAGGAGGCTATGGCTACACCTTC. Translation gives CASSQDRTGGYGYTF.

V is TRBV9 and J is TRBJ2-3, with D unresolved. Trimming removed 0 bases from V and 2 bases from J, with 10 bases in between. The CDR3 totals 15 residues. Germline values: CDR1 SGDLS, CDR2 YYNGEE. Here the CDR3 reads CASSVAGRDTDTQYF. The DNA for the CDR3 is TGTGCCAGCAGCGTAGCCGGTAGAGACACAGATACGCAGTATTTT.

The V gene is TRBV30, the J gene TRBJ2-7; TRBD1 agrees at 7 bases. The CDR3 loop spans 16 amino acids. Germline values: CDR1 GTSNPN, CDR2 SVGIG (reference sequence). The junction had 12 bases not matched to a gene; V was cut back by 4 bases and J by 0 bases. Written as DNA, the CDR3 is TGTGCCTGGAAGGGTACCGGGACAGTGAGCTCCTACGAGCAGTACTTC. It yields the protein CAWKGTGTVSSYEQYF.

J is TRBJ1-1 and V is TRBV6-5, with 9 bases fitting TRBD1. Germline V CDR1 and CDR2: MNHEY, SVGAGI. J was trimmed by 5 bases and V by 3 bases; bases with no gene match: 7. The CDR3 covers 15 residues. CDR3 DNA sequence: TGTGCCAGCAGTTATGATACAGGGGGCTATACTGAAGCTTTCTTT. Its protein product is CASSYDTGGYTEAFF.

DNA for the CDR3: TGTGCCAGCAGCTTGGGTGTACAGGGGGCTGGAAACACCATATATTTT. Its translation: CASSLGVQGAGNTIYF. The rearrangement links TRBV5-4 to TRBJ1-3, with TRBD1 identical over 8 bases. J gave up 2 bases and V 0 bases, and 4 bases lay outside the gene matches. CDR1 SGHNT and CDR2 YYREEE come from the germline V gene (reference sequence). This CDR3 contains 16 residues.

The chain is built from TRBV28 and TRBJ2-5; TRBD2 matches 8 bases. The trim removed 5 bases at V and 1 base at J, leaving 3 bases unmatched. From germline, CDR1 is MDHEN and CDR2 SYDVKM. CDR3 length equals 14 residues. DNA of the CDR3: TGTGCCAGCAGTGTAGCGGGACTCCAAGAGACCCAGTACTTC. Amino acid sequence: CASSVAGLQETQYF.

This sequence joins TRBV2 and TRBJ2-1, with TRBD2 matching over 8 bases. Germline loops: CDR1 SNHLY, CDR2 FYNNEI. This CDR3 comprises 16 residues. V was pared by 6 bases and J by 0 bases, with 7 bases of the junction left unmatched. The CDR3 bases are TGTGCCAGCAGGGCGGGAGGCCCCAGCTCCTACAATGAGCAGTTCTTC. Amino acid sequence: CASRAGGPSSYNEQFF.

This clone is a singleton in its sample. The J gene is TRBJ2-1, the V gene TRBV18; 8 bases fit TRBD2. CDR1 and CDR2 from the germline V gene are KGHSH and LQKENI. The CDR3 consists of 16 residues. Losses at the gene ends were 5 bases for V and 4 bases for J; bases not matched to a gene: 10. The CDR3, as DNA: TGTGCCAGCTCATCCAAAAGCGGGAGTGTTTACAATGAGCAGTTCTTC. This translates into CASSSKSGSVYNEQFF. The whole variable domain, filled in from reference TRBV18 and TRBJ2-1, reads NAGVMQNPRHLVRRRGQEARLRCSPMKGHSHVYWYRQLPEEGLKFMVYLQKENIIDESGMPKERFSAEFPKEGPSILRIQQVVRGDSAAYFCASSSKSGSVYNEQFFGPGTRLTVL.

This sequence joins TRBV19 and TRBJ1-5; maybe TRBD1 (5 bases). The CDR3 is made up of 15 amino acids. CDR1 LNHDA and CDR2 SQIVND come from the germline V gene (reference sequence). V was cut by 6 bases and J by 1 base, with 13 bases left in between. The CDR3 reads CASRQSDISNQPQHF. The CDR3 DNA is TGTGCCAGTAGACAATCGGACATAAGCAATCAGCCCCAGCATTTT.

The chain uses TRBV6-2 or TRBV6-3 and TRBJ2-3; 10 positions match TRBD2. J gave up 5 bases and V 2 bases, and 4 bases lay outside the gene matches. Germline V lookup: CDR1 MNHEY, CDR2 SVGEGT. The CDR3 covers 15 residues. The CDR3 spells CASSYGLAGVDTQYF. CDR3 bases: TGTGCCAGCAGTTACGGCCTAGCGGGAGTAGATACGCAGTATTTT.

As for this clone: Additional DNA sequences in this sample encode the identical CDR3. The J gene is TRBJ1-2, the V gene TRBV20-1; TRBD1 is a possible D gene (5 bases). Germline V gives CDR1 DFQATT, CDR2 SNEGSKA (reference sequence). V shed 6 bases and J shed 8 bases, with 7 bases lying between them. CDR3 length: 9 residues. The CDR3 nucleotides are TGCAGTGCCCCAGGGGGCTACACCTTC. The encoded protein is CSAPGGYTF.

The chain is built from TRBV21-1 and TRBJ2-5; TRBD2, the D gene given by the table, was not confirmed from the DNA. TRBV21-1 is classified as a pseudogene. This CDR3 has 19 amino acids. The CDR3 spells CASSKRVREGPRDQETQYF. CDR3 bases: TGTGCCAGCAGCAAAAGGGTTAGGGAGGGTCCCAGGGACCAAGAGACCCAGTACTTC.

V is TRBV27 and J is TRBJ1-5; D ambiguous. The CDR3 sequence is 14 residues long. CDR1 is MNHEY, CDR2 SMNVEV, per germline (reference sequence). V dropped 5 bases and J dropped 3 bases, with 11 bases sitting between them. The CDR3 DNA is TGTGCCAGCAGTACGTGGAGGGACAATCAGCCCCAGCATTTT. Residues: CASSTWRDNQPQHF.

The gene calls are TRBV4-1 and TRBJ1-1, with D unresolved. Germline assignment: CDR1 MGHRA and CDR2 YSYEKL. Trimming cost V 4 bases and J 1 base, with 7 bases left between them. The CDR3 has 13 amino acids. CDR3 protein: CASSRERNTEAFF. The CDR3 DNA reads as TGCGCCAGCAGCCGAGAGAGGAACACTGAAGCTTTCTTT.

V and J are TRBV28 and TRBJ1-3, with 9 positions matching TRBD1. V lost 5 bases and J lost 3; bases outside the gene matches: 8. This CDR3 contains 16 residues. Germline V gene data show CDR1 as MDHEN and CDR2 as SYDVKM. The CDR3 reads CASSDPGQGVGNTIYF. The CDR3 nucleotides read TGTGCCAGCAGTGACCCGGGACAGGGCGTTGGAAACACCATATATTTT.

Points on this clone: Other nucleotide sequences from this sample produce the same CDR3. The chain combines TRBV7-3 with TRBJ2-1, with TRBD2 matching 8 bases. This CDR3 contains 16 residues. V lost 6 bases and J lost 4; bases outside the gene matches: 11. Germline assignment: CDR1 SGHTA and CDR2 FQGTGA. The CDR3 bases are TGTGCCAGCAGTCTCACGCCCAGCGGGAGTTACAATGAGCAGTTCTTC. Protein sequence: CASSLTPSGSYNEQFF.

This CDR3 reads CASSLNRGNEQYF. CDR3 sequence (DNA): TGTGCCAGCAGCTTAAACAGGGGAAACGAGCAGTACTTC. V usage is TRBV7-3 and J usage is TRBJ2-7; 7 positions agree with TRBD1. This CDR3 region has 13 residues. Germline V gene data show CDR1 as SGHTA and CDR2 as FQGTGA. V was pared by 1 base and J by 5 bases, with 2 bases of the junction left unmatched.

This chain uses TRBV7-9 with TRBJ2-5; TRBD1 aligns across 9 bases. Trimming at V came to 1 base and at J to 1 base, leaving 10 bases not matched to a gene. CDR3 size: 18 residues. In germline, CDR1 is SEHNR, CDR2 FQNEAQ (reference sequence). The CDR3 nucleotides read TGTGCCAGCAGCTTAGGGCTCGCCGGGACAGGGCTCCAAGAGACCCAGTACTTC. This encodes CASSLGLAGTGLQETQYF.

This clone was detected only once. This chain links TRBV5-1 with TRBJ1-1, with D tentatively TRBD1 (5 bases). Trimming shortened V by 3 bases and J by 4 bases, and 13 bases separated the two germline ends. Germline V lookup: CDR1 SGHRS, CDR2 YFSETQ. CDR3 length equals 14 residues. The CDR3 here is CASSSKVDSTEAFF. Here the CDR3 DNA reads TGCGCCAGCAGCTCTAAGGTTGACAGCACTGAAGCTTTCTTT.

The chain links TRBV7-3 to TRBJ2-7; 11 positions match TRBD1. V lost 2 bases and J lost 7; bases outside the gene matches: 4. The CDR3 loop spans 14 amino acids. The V gene's germline CDR1 is SGHTA and CDR2 FQGTGA. CDR3 sequence (DNA): TGTGCCAGCAGCTTAGGACAGGGGGCGGGTGAGCAGTACTTC. Amino acid sequence: CASSLGQGAGEQYF.

This chain connects TRBV10-2 to TRBJ2-7; TRBD2 agrees at 13 bases. The germline V gene encodes CDR1 WSHSY and CDR2 SAAADI. The CDR3 contains 19 residues. Germline trimming cut 2 bases from V and 2 bases from J; bases unmatched to any gene: 12. DNA for the CDR3: TGCGCCAGCAGTGAGGATCTTTGGACTAGCGGGAGTCAGGCCTACGAGCAGTACTTC. Translated: CASSEDLWTSGSQAYEQYF.

This chain joins TRBV4-1 and TRBJ2-7; 9 nucleotides line up with TRBD1. The CDR3 is 16 residues long. Germline V gives CDR1 MGHRA, CDR2 YSYEKL. Trimming took 4 bases from V and 7 from J; bases not matched to a gene: 14. Here the CDR3 reads CASSPLTGTGREEQYF. The CDR3 nucleotides are TGCGCCAGCAGCCCACTGACCGGGACAGGGCGAGAAGAGCAGTACTTC.

This clone was observed a few times. The rearrangement uses TRBV15 and TRBJ2-1; D is possibly TRBD1 (5 bases). This CDR3 has 15 amino acids. Per the germline V gene, CDR1 is LNHNV and CDR2 is YYDKDF (reference sequence). Trimming shortened V by 1 base and J by 0 bases, and 7 bases separated the two germline ends. DNA for the CDR3: TGTGCCACCAGCAGAGGGGGCTTCTCCTACAATGAGCAGTTCTTC. It is translated as CATSRGGFSYNEQFF. The full variable domain, completed using reference TRBV15 and TRBJ2-1, is DAMVIQNPRYQVTQFGKPVTLSCSQTLNHNVMYWYQQKSSQAPKLLFHYYDKDFNNEADTPDNFQSRRPNTSFCFLDIRSPGLGDTAMYLCATSRGGFSYNEQFFGPGTRLTVL.

The chain links TRBV7-2 to TRBJ2-1; TRBD1 agrees at 9 bases. The CDR3 has 15 residues. V was clipped by 6 bases and J by 8 bases; unmatched bases: 11. Germline CDR1 and CDR2: SGHTA and FQGNSA. The CDR3 nucleotides read TGTGCCAGCAGTTTGACAGGGGGTAGAAGGTATGAGCAGTTCTTC. This encodes CASSLTGGRRYEQFF.

The V gene is TRBV18, the J gene TRBJ2-2, with unresolved D. The CDR3 sequence is 15 residues long. The V end was cut by 3 bases, the J end by 4 bases, with 12 bases between. Germline lookup yields CDR1 KGHSH and CDR2 LQKENI. The CDR3 is CASSPAPTTTGELFF. In nucleotides, the CDR3 is TGTGCCAGCTCACCGGCACCAACAACCACCGGGGAGCTGTTTTTT.

This rearrangement joins TRBV5-1 to TRBJ2-3; 10 nucleotides agree with TRBD1. CDR1 is SGHRS, CDR2 YFSETQ, per germline. This CDR3 region has 15 residues. V was clipped by 0 bases and J by 4 bases; unmatched bases: 2. CDR3 DNA: TGCGCCAGCAGCTTGGGGACAGGGGGAGCAGATACGCAGTATTTT. Protein: CASSLGTGGADTQYF. Full variable domain (remainder filled in from reference TRBV5-1 and TRBJ2-3): KAGVTQTPRYLIKTRGQQVTLSCSPISGHRSVSWYQQTPGQGLQFLFEYFSETQRNKGNFPGRFSGRQFSNSRSEMNVSTLELGDSALYLCASSLGTGGADTQYFGPGTRLTVL.

This clone came up a few times. The CDR3 sequence is CASSSGSGSFIGYEQYF. The CDR3 DNA sequence: TGTGCCAGCAGCTCCGGAAGCGGGAGTTTCATTGGCTACGAGCAGTACTTC. This sequence joins TRBV7-6 and TRBJ2-7, with TRBD2 identical over 8 bases. Losses at the gene ends were 4 bases for V and 3 bases for J; bases not matched to a gene: 14. There are 17 residues in the CDR3. Germline lookup yields CDR1 SGHVS and CDR2 FNYEAQ.

The chain has TRBV7-2 and TRBJ2-5; possible D gene TRBD1, 6 bases. The germline CDR1 and CDR2 sequences are SGHTA and FQGNSA. CDR3 length: 16 amino acids. V lost 1 base and J lost 1, with 13 bases in between. The CDR3 spells CASSLGRQVLQETQYF. CDR3 bases: TGTGCCAGCAGCTTAGGTCGACAGGTCCTCCAAGAGACCCAGTACTTC.